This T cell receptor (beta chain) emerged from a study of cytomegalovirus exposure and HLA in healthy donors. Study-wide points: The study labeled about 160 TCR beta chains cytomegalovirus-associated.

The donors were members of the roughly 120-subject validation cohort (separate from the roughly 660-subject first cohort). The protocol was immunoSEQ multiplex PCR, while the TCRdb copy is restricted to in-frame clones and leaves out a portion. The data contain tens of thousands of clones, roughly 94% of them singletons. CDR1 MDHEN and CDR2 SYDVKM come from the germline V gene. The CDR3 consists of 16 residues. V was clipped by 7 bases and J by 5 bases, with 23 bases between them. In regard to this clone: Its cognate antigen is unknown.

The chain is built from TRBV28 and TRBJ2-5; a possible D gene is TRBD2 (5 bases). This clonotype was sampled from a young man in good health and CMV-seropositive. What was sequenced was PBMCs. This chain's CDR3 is CASITHKRGLGETQYF. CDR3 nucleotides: TGTGCCAGCATAACACACAAAAGAGGGTTGGGGGAGACCCAGTACTTC.